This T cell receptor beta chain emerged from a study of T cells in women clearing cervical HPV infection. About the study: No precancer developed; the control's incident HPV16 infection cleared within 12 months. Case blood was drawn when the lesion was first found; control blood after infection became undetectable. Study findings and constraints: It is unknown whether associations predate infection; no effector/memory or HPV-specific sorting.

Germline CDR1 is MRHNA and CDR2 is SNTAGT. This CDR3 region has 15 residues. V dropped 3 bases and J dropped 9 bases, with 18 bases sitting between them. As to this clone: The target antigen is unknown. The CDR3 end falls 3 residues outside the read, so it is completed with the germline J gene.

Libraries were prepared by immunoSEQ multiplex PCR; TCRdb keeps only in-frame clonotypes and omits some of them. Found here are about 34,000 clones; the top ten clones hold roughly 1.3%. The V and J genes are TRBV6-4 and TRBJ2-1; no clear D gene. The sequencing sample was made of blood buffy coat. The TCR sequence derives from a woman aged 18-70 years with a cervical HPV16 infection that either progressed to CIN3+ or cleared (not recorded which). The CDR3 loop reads CASSESVRGNREQFF. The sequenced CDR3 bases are TGTGCCAGCAGTGAATCAGTGAGAGGTAATCGTGAG.